The entry below describes one T cell receptor (beta chain). The antigen is undetermined. The data stem from a study of T cells in narcolepsy. Study results and limitations: Autoreactive HCRT-specific and TRIB2-specific clonotypes were marked in same-patient CSF-versus-blood CD4+ comparisons.

The table came from immunoSEQ multiplex PCR; TCRdb's copy has only in-frame clones and leaves some out. In the table there are roughly 8,100 clones, roughly two thirds of which are singletons. The CDR3 runs 11 residues. Trimming left V 10 bases short and J 7 bases short, with 13 bases between. CDR1 and CDR2 from the germline V gene are MNHEY and SMNVEV (reference sequence). The V and J genes are TRBV27 and TRBJ1-1, with no clear D. The sequence came from a human donor with narcolepsy. The source material was CD45RA- memory CD8+ T cells from PBMCs. The CDR3 sequence is CATAIGIEAFF. In DNA, the CDR3 is TGTGCCACCGCGATCGGAATTGAAGCTTTCTTT.